These 5 T cell receptor beta chains originate from one sample sequenced in a study of shared clonotypes between healthy human individuals. Some clones are missing from TCRdb's copy, which holds only in-frame ones; the method was immunoSEQ multiplex PCR. The data hold about 1 million clones, with 75% observed a single time. The sequencing input was memory CD4+ T cells sorted from blood. Subset defined: CD45RA-negative fraction. The receptor source for this set is a man aged 18 to 35 in good health.

The rearrangement joins TRBV7-2 to TRBJ2-7, with TRBD2 matching over 12 bases. The J segment lost 5 bases and the V segment lost 4 bases, leaving 6 bases of the junction unmatched. Germline V gene sequence: CDR1 SGHTA, CDR2 FQGNSA. The CDR3 totals 15 residues. CDR3 amino acids: CASSYPSGRAHEQYF. CDR3 nucleotides: TGTGCCAGCAGCTACCCTAGCGGGAGGGCCCACGAGCAGTACTTC.

The chain links TRBV6-5 to TRBJ2-5; D may match TRBD1 or TRBD2 (5 bases each). Between the trimmed V and J ends, which lost 6 bases and 5 bases, there was a span of 13 bases. The CDR3 runs 13 residues. Germline CDR1 is MNHEY and CDR2 is SVGAGI. The CDR3 nucleotides read TGTGCCAGCAGCTTGCGGTGGGGGGAGACCCAGTACTTC. Translation: CASSLRWGETQYF.

The chain employs TRBV19 and TRBJ1-6; the D gene is possibly TRBD1 (6 bases). V shed 5 bases and J shed 7 bases, with 9 bases lying between them. CDR3 length: 13 residues. Germline CDR1 and CDR2: LNHDA and SQIVND (reference sequence). The CDR3 reads CASSWDTNSPLHF. DNA of the CDR3: TGTGCCAGTAGTTGGGACACCAATTCACCCCTCCACTTT.

The chain uses TRBV5-1 and TRBJ2-5; D unresolved. The CDR3 loop spans 16 amino acids. Trimming left V 3 bases short and J 2 bases short, with 17 bases between. Germline V CDR1 and CDR2: SGHRS, YFSETQ. The CDR3 sequence: CASSSQTGFAQETQYF. CDR3 bases: TGCGCCAGCAGCTCACAAACGGGCTTCGCACAAGAGACCCAGTACTTC.

The chain is built from TRBV6-6 and TRBJ1-2; tentatively, D is TRBD1 (6 bases). CDR1 is MNHNY, CDR2 SVGAGI, per germline (reference sequence). Trimming took off 2 bases at V and 6 bases at J, with 16 bases between the two ends. CDR3 length equals 15 residues. The CDR3 bases are TGTGCCAGCAGTTACGAGGGGACATTGGGTCATGGCTACACCTTC. Protein sequence: CASSYEGTLGHGYTF.